The T cell receptor beta chain under discussion was sequenced for a study of T cells in Graves' hyperthyroidism and ophthalmopathy. In its sample, this clonotype was seen a few times. The CDR3 length is 14 residues. Germline V gene lookup returns CDR1 LGHDT and CDR2 YNNKEL (reference sequence). Trimming shortened V by 3 bases and J by 3 bases, and 9 bases separated the two germline ends. RNA transcripts served as the template for amplifying TCR beta CDR3 regions. Researchers ran a first-round RT-PCR on the TCR CDR3 using the HTBI primer set. TCRdb analysed the multiplex PCR reads with MiXCR anew, one entry per CDR3 protein. This table holds fewer than 350,000 distinct CDR3 sequences, approximately 19% found once.

Sequencing was carried out using blood. This chain connects TRBV3-1 to TRBJ1-3; D possibly corresponds to TRBD1 (6 bases). This clonotype was obtained from a man aged 50-59 years with Graves' ophthalmopathy. CDR3 loop: CASSHTGLGNTIYF. The CDR3 DNA follows: TGTGCCAGCAGCCACACAGGGCTTGGAAACACCATATATTTT.